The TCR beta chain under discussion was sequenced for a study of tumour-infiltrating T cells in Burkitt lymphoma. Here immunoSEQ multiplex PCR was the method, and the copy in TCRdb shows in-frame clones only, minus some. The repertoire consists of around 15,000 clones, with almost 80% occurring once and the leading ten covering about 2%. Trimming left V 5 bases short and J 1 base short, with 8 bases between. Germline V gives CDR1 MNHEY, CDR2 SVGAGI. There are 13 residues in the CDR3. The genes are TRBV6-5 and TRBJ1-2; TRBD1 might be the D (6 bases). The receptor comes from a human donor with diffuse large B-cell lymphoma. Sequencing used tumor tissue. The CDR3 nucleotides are TGTGCCAGCAGTACAGGGTATAACTATGGCTACACCTTC. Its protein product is CASSTGYNYGYTF.